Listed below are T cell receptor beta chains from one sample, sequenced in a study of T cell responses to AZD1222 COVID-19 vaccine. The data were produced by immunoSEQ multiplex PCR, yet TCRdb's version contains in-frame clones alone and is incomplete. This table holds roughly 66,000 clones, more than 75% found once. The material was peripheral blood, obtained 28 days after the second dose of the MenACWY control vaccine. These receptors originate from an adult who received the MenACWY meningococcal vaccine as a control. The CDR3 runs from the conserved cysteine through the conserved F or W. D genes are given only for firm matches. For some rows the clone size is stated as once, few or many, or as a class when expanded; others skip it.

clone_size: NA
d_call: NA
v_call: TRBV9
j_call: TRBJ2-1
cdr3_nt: TGTGCCAGCAGCGTAGCTACACGGGGGCCTTACAATGAGCAGTTCTTC
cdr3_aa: CASSVATRGPYNEQFF

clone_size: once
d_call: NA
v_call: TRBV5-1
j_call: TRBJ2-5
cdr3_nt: TGCGCCAGCAGCTTGGGACCCGCTCAACGCCAAGAGACCCAGTACTTC
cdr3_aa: CASSLGPAQRQETQYF

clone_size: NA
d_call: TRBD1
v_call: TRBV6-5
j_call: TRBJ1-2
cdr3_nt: TGTGCCAGCAGAGACCAGGGACAGGGGATCTATGGCTACACCTTC
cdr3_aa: CASRDQGQGIYGYTF

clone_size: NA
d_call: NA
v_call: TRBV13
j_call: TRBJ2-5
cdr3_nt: TGTGCCAGCAGTCAAACGGGGTCCCAAGAGACCCAGTACTTC
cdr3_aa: CASSQTGSQETQYF

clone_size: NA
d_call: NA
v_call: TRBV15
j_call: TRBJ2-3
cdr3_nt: TGTGCCACCAGCAGAGATAGGCAGGGAGCAGATACGCAGTATTTT
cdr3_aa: CATSRDRQGADTQYF

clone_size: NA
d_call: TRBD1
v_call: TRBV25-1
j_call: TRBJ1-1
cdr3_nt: TGTGCCAGCAGTGTAGACAGGGGCAACACTGAAGCTTTCTTT
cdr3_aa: CASSVDRGNTEAFF

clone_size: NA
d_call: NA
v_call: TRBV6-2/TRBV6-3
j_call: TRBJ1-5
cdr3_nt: TGTGCCAGCAGTTACTCACCGCAGGGCGCGCTCGTTTATCAGCCCCAGCATTTT
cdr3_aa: CASSYSPQGALVYQPQHF

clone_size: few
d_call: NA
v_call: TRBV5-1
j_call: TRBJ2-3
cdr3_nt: TGCGCCAGCAGCTTTGGCCCTCTGTCAGATACGCAGTATTTT
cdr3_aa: CASSFGPLSDTQYF

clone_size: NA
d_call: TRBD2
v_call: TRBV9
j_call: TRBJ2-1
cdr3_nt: TGTGCCAGCAGCCCCCAGTTGATAGCGGGAGTTGGAGAGCAGTTCTTC
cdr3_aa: CASSPQLIAGVGEQFF

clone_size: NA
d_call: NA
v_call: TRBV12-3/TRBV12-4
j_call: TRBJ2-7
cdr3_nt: TGTGCCAGCAGTTTAACAACCTCCTACGAGCAGTACTTC
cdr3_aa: CASSLTTSYEQYF

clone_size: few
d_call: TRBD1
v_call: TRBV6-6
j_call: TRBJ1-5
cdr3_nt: TGTGCCAGCACCCAGACAGGGGAGGCTCAGCCCCAGCATTTT
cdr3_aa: CASTQTGEAQPQHF

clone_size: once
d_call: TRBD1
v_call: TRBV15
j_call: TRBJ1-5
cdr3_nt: TGTGCCACCAGCAGCTTCAACAGGGGCCGCAATCAGCCCCAGCATTTT
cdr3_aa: CATSSFNRGRNQPQHF

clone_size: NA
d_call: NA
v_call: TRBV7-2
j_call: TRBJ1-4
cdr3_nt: TGTGCCAGCAGCTTAGAAGTGGGGGCGGTAGGGGAAAAACTGTTTTTT
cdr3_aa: CASSLEVGAVGEKLFF

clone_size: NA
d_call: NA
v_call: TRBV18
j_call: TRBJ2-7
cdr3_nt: TGTGCCAGCTCACCAGGGCACTACGAGCAGTACTTC
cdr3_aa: CASSPGHYEQYF

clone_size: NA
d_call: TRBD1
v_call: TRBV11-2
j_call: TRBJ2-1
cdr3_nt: TGTGCCAGCAGCTTAGATAAGGGGGCCAATGAGCAGTTCTTC
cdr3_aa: CASSLDKGANEQFF

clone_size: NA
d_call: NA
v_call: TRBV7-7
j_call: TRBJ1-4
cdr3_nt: TGTGCTAGCAGCTTAAACCTGCATGAAAAACTGTTTTTT
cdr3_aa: CASSLNLHEKLFF

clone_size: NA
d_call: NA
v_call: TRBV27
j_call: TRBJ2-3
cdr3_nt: TGTGCCAGCCAGTCTCCGGGTGGCACAGATACGCAGTATTTT
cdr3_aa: CASQSPGGTDTQYF

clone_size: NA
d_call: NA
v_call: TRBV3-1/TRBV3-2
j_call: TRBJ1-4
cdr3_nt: TGTGCCAGCAGCCCCCTCGAGGGAGGGAATGAAAAACTGTTTTTT
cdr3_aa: CASSPLEGGNEKLFF

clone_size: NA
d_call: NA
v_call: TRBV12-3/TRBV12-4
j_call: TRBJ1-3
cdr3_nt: TGTGCCAGCAGTTTAAGAGACACCATATATTTT
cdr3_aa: CASSLRDTIYF

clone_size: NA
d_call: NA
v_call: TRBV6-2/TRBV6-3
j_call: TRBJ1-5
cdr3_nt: TGTGCCAGCAGTTACAGGGGAAATCAGCCCCAGCATTTT
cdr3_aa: CASSYRGNQPQHF

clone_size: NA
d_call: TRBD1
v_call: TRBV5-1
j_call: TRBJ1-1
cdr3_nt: TGCGCCAGCTCCCCGGGACAGGCATCTGAAGCTTTCTTT
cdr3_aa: CASSPGQASEAFF